These 18 T cell receptor beta chains were sequenced from one sample in a study of shared clonotypes between healthy human individuals (TCRdb year 2020). Receptor amplification or capture employed the immunoSEQ multiplex PCR assay. TCRdb limited this immuneACCESS table to in-frame rearrangements with V and J called. A share of clones is missing; checked studies link under half to unresolved V genes, and the rest is unexplained. The sample table contains around 2,000,000 clones; only one count was recorded for approximately 95% of them. The ten top clones hold 0.95% to 1.5% of the sample. CD8 naive samples consisted of CD45RO-negative cells that were positively selected for CCR7, yielding a CD45RA+CCR7+ population without TemRA cells. The sample was naive CD8+ T cells sorted from blood. What the cell subset or site label conveys for this sample: CD45RA+CCR7+. Source of these receptors: a man between 18 and 29 years old in good health.

The gene calls are TRBV30 and TRBJ2-7; D is undetermined. The CDR3 is 12 amino acids. Trimming took off 0 bases at V and 6 bases at J, with 9 bases between the two ends. Germline V CDR1 and CDR2: GTSNPN, SVGIG (reference sequence). DNA for the CDR3: TGTGCCTGGAGTGTCGGCCGTCCCGAGCAGTACTTC. Translating it yields CAWSVGRPEQYF.

The chain recombines TRBV4-3 with TRBJ2-7; D is undetermined. Trimming shortened V by 1 base and J by 4 bases, and 11 bases separated the two germline ends. Germline assignment: CDR1 LGHNA and CDR2 YSLEER. The CDR3 covers 14 residues. CDR3: CASSQGSASYEQYF. The CDR3, as DNA: TGCGCCAGCAGCCAAGGTTCAGCGTCGTACGAGCAGTACTTC.

This chain links TRBV28 with TRBJ2-7, with 11 bases matching TRBD2. Germline assignment: CDR1 MDHEN and CDR2 SYDVKM. The V gene end was trimmed by 3 bases and the J gene end by 5 bases; junction bases not matched to a gene: 9. CDR3 length: 16 amino acids. The DNA for the CDR3 is TGTGCCAGCAGTTTTAGCGGGAGGGCCAGTGAGGACGAGCAGTACTTC. Its protein product is CASSFSGRASEDEQYF.

The genes are TRBV7-9 and TRBJ1-4, with D hard to call. With 5 bases removed from V and 3 bases from J, the gap between germline ends came to 7 bases. Germline CDR1 SEHNR, CDR2 FQNEAQ (reference sequence). The CDR3 runs to 13 residues. The CDR3, as DNA: TGTGCCAGCAGCCCACCCCCTAATGAAAAACTGTTTTTT. Protein: CASSPPPNEKLFF.

J is TRBJ2-2 and V is TRBV27; TRBD1 agrees at 9 bases. Per germline, CDR1 MNHEY and CDR2 SMNVEV (reference sequence). The CDR3 runs 16 residues. J was trimmed by 7 bases and V by 0 bases; bases with no gene match: 6. CDR3 region: CASSLSPGTGLGELFF. The CDR3 bases are TGTGCCAGCAGTTTATCGCCTGGGACAGGGCTCGGGGAGCTGTTTTTT.

This chain uses TRBV30 with TRBJ2-7; TRBD1 matches 8 bases. The CDR3 has 13 amino acids. Germline V gene data show CDR1 as GTSNPN and CDR2 as SVGIG (reference sequence). Germline trimming cut 4 bases from V and 4 bases from J; bases unmatched to any gene: 6. CDR3 in DNA: TGTGCCTGGACGACAGGGGTGACGTACGAGCAGTACTTC. Translated, it gives CAWTTGVTYEQYF.

V usage is TRBV7-9 and J usage is TRBJ2-1; D is possibly TRBD1 (6 bases). Trimming took off 3 bases at V and 5 bases at J, with 14 bases between the two ends. The CDR3 length is 15 residues. CDR1 and CDR2 (germline): SEHNR, FQNEAQ (reference sequence). This chain's CDR3 is CASSFGDIANNEQFF. CDR3 bases: TGTGCCAGCAGCTTTGGGGACATAGCTAACAATGAGCAGTTCTTC.

The chain links TRBV12-5 to TRBJ2-7; D gene uncertain. V was trimmed by 5 bases and J by 0 bases, leaving 8 bases between them. This CDR3 has 13 residues. Germline CDR1 LGHNT, CDR2 FRNRAP. This CDR3 reads CASGTSGSYEQYF. CDR3 bases: TGTGCTAGTGGTACCTCGGGCTCCTACGAGCAGTACTTC.

The V gene is TRBV18, the J gene TRBJ1-6; a weak D match, TRBD1 (5 bases). CDR3 length: 18 amino acids. Per the germline V gene, CDR1 is KGHSH and CDR2 is LQKENI. The germline V and J ends were trimmed by 4 bases and 0 bases, with 16 bases remaining between them. The CDR3 nucleotides read TGTGCCAGCTCACTAAGGGACTTCCTTAGCTCCTATAATTCACCCCTCCACTTT. Amino acids: CASSLRDFLSSYNSPLHF. The whole variable domain, filled in from reference TRBV18 and TRBJ1-6, reads NAGVMQNPRHLVRRRGQEARLRCSPMKGHSHVYWYRQLPEEGLKFMVYLQKENIIDESGMPKERFSAEFPKEGPSILRIQQVVRGDSAAYFCASSLRDFLSSYNSPLHFGNGTRLTVT.

The rearrangement links TRBV6-6 to TRBJ2-5, with a weak D call TRBD1 (5 bases). CDR3 length: 14 residues. The V gene's germline CDR1 is MNHNY and CDR2 SVGAGI (reference sequence). V lost 0 bases to trimming and J lost 4 bases, with 9 bases between them. The CDR3: CASSYSETVETQYF. DNA of the CDR3: TGTGCCAGCAGTTACTCTGAGACAGTAGAGACCCAGTACTTC.

The chain recombines TRBV2 with TRBJ2-3, with D possibly TRBD1 on 6 matching bases. Germline CDR1 and CDR2: SNHLY and FYNNEI. Trimming took 10 bases from V and 2 from J, leaving 13 bases between them. The CDR3 contains 13 residues. Here the CDR3 reads CATLRTDTDTQYF. The CDR3 DNA follows: TGTGCCACCCTAAGGACAGACACAGATACGCAGTATTTT.

The chain uses TRBV19 and TRBJ1-5; the match to TRBD1 covers 7 bases. V was clipped by 8 bases and J by 3 bases; unmatched bases: 10. The CDR3 contains 15 residues. Germline CDR1 and CDR2: LNHDA and SQIVND (reference sequence). CDR3: CASDDRDRYNQPQHF. In nucleotides, the CDR3 is TGTGCCAGTGATGACCGGGACAGATACAATCAGCCCCAGCATTTT.

The chain combines TRBV7-6 with TRBJ1-5, with 8 bases aligning to TRBD1. The CDR3 totals 14 residues. Germline trimming cut 1 base from V and 8 bases from J; bases unmatched to any gene: 4. In germline, CDR1 is SGHVS, CDR2 FNYEAQ. The CDR3 loop reads CASSLGTGREPQHF. DNA for the CDR3: TGTGCCAGCAGCTTAGGGACAGGGAGGGAGCCCCAGCATTTT.

Note on this clone: Other DNA sequences of this sample code for an identical CDR3. The chain uses TRBV4-1 and TRBJ1-2, with D possibly TRBD1 on 5 matching bases. Per the germline V gene, CDR1 is MGHRA and CDR2 is YSYEKL. V was pared by 0 bases and J by 0 bases, with 8 bases between. The CDR3 covers 15 residues. The chain's CDR3 is CASSQETATNYGYTF. CDR3 DNA: TGCGCCAGCAGCCAAGAGACAGCCACTAACTATGGCTACACCTTC.

The chain joins TRBV7-2 to TRBJ2-1, with 8 bases matching TRBD2. CDR3 length: 18 residues. Losses at the gene ends were 8 bases for V and 5 bases for J; bases not matched to a gene: 20. Germline CDR1 and CDR2: SGHTA and FQGNSA. The chain's CDR3 is CASSYTGPSGYPNNEQFF. The CDR3 DNA reads as TGTGCCAGCTCCTATACCGGGCCTAGCGGGTACCCAAACAATGAGCAGTTCTTC.

The rearrangement links TRBV7-8 to TRBJ2-5; D may be TRBD2 (6 bases). CDR3 length: 12 residues. Germline CDR1 and CDR2: SGHVS and FQNEAQ. With 7 bases removed from V and 5 bases from J, the gap between germline ends came to 11 bases. The CDR3 loop is CASTLGGETQYF. The DNA for the CDR3 is TGTGCCAGCACCCTCGGAGGGGAGACCCAGTACTTC.

The CDR3 DNA sequence: TGTGCCAGCAGCTTACGGCTAGCGGGAGCCCCCCAGCTGGAGACCCAGTACTTC. Its translation is CASSLRLAGAPQLETQYF. The V call is TRBV7-8, the J call TRBJ2-5, with 10 bases matching TRBD2. V gave up 2 bases and J gave up 5 bases; unmatched junction bases: 14. CDR3 length: 18 amino acids. CDR1 is SGHVS and CDR2 is FQNEAQ in the germline V gene.

J is TRBJ2-5 and V is TRBV28; TRBD2 aligns across 10 bases. V lost 1 base to trimming and J lost 5 bases; unmatched junction nucleotides: 7. Germline V lookup: CDR1 MDHEN, CDR2 SYDVKM. The CDR3 extends over 16 amino acids. CDR3: CASSLFRLAGRETQYF. In DNA form, the CDR3 reads TGTGCCAGCAGTTTATTTCGACTAGCGGGCCGGGAGACCCAGTACTTC. The full variable domain, in which reference TRBV28 and TRBJ2-5 provide the parts outside the CDR3, is DVKVTQSSRYLVKRTGEKVFLECVQDMDHENMFWYRQDPGLGLRLIYFSYDVKMKEKGDIPEGYSVSREKKERFSLILESASTNQTSMYLCASSLFRLAGRETQYFGPGTRLLVL.